A single sample is the source of the 24 T cell receptor beta chains below, sequenced in a study of T cell repertoires in cytomegalovirus infection. In TCRdb, the reads were re-called with MiXCR into one record per CDR3 protein. The sample lists about 600,000 distinct CDR3 sequences; 20% to 30% were seen once. The sample was CD8+ T cells from PBMCs. These receptors were collected from a human donor in good health (CMV status not recorded). Some clones in this sample may be carry-over from other donors' samples.

The V and J genes are TRBV28 and TRBJ2-1; possibly TRBD2 for D (5 bases). The CDR3 extends over 16 amino acids. Germline lookup yields CDR1 MDHEN and CDR2 SYDVKM. V lost 10 bases to trimming and J lost 5 bases, with 24 bases between them. Here the CDR3 reads CATKEVPDHYDNEQFF. The CDR3 DNA sequence: TGTGCCACCAAGGAGGTTCCCGATCATTACGACAATGAGCAGTTCTTC.

This chain uses TRBV29-1 with TRBJ1-2, with a possible D match to TRBD1 (6 bases). The germline gives CDR1 SQVTM, CDR2 ANQGSEA. Trimming took 6 bases from V and 7 from J, leaving 18 bases between them. The CDR3 spans 13 residues. CDR3 in amino acids: CSVGGRANGGYTF. CDR3 nucleotide sequence: TGCAGCGTGGGGGGCAGGGCAAACGGTGGCTACACCTTC.

This clonotype was picked up a small number of times. The rearrangement joins TRBV7-9 to TRBJ2-1, with 8 bases lining up with TRBD2. V lost 6 bases and J lost 4; bases outside the gene matches: 14. CDR1 SEHNR and CDR2 FQNEAQ come from the germline V gene (reference sequence). The CDR3 runs 17 residues. The CDR3 bases are TGTGCCAGCAGATCTCCCACTAGCGGAGCTCAATACAATGAGCAGTTCTTC. Translation: CASRSPTSGAQYNEQFF.

Comments on this clonotype: The conserved phenylalanine or tryptophan is not found at the CDR3 terminus, so this likely reflects a read error. The V call is TRBV12-3 or TRBV12-4, the J call TRBJ1-4; 8 nucleotides line up with TRBD1. The CDR3 covers 14 residues. Trimming cost V 10 bases and J 7 bases; bases outside gene matches: 11. The CDR3: CANKTRGQGEKLFL. The CDR3 DNA reads as TGTGCCAACAAAACCAGGGGGCAGGGTGAAAAACTGTTTCTT.

The chain joins TRBV12-3 or TRBV12-4 to TRBJ2-5; 8 positions agree with TRBD1. The CDR3 has 16 residues. The V segment lost 3 bases and the J segment 2 bases; nucleotides outside the gene matches: 8. This CDR3 is CASSLNRGADQETQYF. CDR3 nucleotide sequence: TGTGCCAGCAGTTTGAACAGGGGGGCTGATCAAGAGACCCAGTACTTC.

This clonotype was seen a handful of times. The CDR3 DNA reads as TGTGCCAGCAGCTTACCTAGGAATGAGCAGTTCTTC. Protein product: CASSLPRNEQFF. V and J are TRBV7-4 and TRBJ2-1; D gene ambiguous. Trimming removed 2 bases from V and 7 bases from J, with 6 bases in between. CDR3 length: 12 amino acids. Germline CDR1 is SGHVT and CDR2 is SQSDAQ.

This clonotype occurred many times. This chain uses TRBV28 with TRBJ2-1; a possible D gene is TRBD1 (5 bases). The V gene's germline CDR1 is MDHEN and CDR2 SYDVKM. V lost 6 bases and J lost 2, with 8 bases in between. The CDR3 contains 13 residues. The CDR3 DNA reads as TGTGCCAGCAGGGACATGACCTACAATGAGCAGTTCTTC. This codes for CASRDMTYNEQFF.

Concerning this clonotype: A much larger clone sits a single nucleotide away, making a read error possible. The chain employs TRBV7-9 and TRBJ2-4; D uncertain. Germline CDR1 is SEHNR and CDR2 is FQNEAQ (reference sequence). The CDR3 runs 14 residues. With 8 bases removed from V and 2 bases from J, the gap between germline ends came to 13 bases. CDR3 DNA sequence: TGTGCCAGCGGGCCTGTAGGTCCCAAAAACATTCAGTACTTC. Protein sequence: CASGPVGPKNIQYF.

This clonotype was found many times. This chain uses TRBV7-6 with TRBJ1-1; D gene unclear. The V gene's germline CDR1 is SGHVS and CDR2 FNYEAQ. V lost 3 bases and J lost 1, with 6 bases in between. The CDR3 totals 13 residues. The CDR3: CASSFEPNTEAFF. The DNA for the CDR3 is TGTGCCAGCAGCTTTGAGCCGAACACTGAAGCTTTCTTT.

The chain recombines TRBV6-5 with TRBJ2-1; D gene uncertain. V was cut by 2 bases and J by 1 base, with 6 bases left in between. The CDR3 loop spans 14 amino acids. Germline V gene sequence: CDR1 MNHEY, CDR2 SVGAGI. The CDR3 spells CASSYEDSYNEQFF. The CDR3 DNA is TGTGCCAGCAGTTACGAGGATTCCTACAATGAGCAGTTCTTC.

The V and J genes are TRBV10-3 and TRBJ2-3; D tentatively reads TRBD1 or TRBD2 (6 bases each). CDR1 is ENHRY, CDR2 SYGVKD, per germline. The V end lost 0 bases, the J end lost 4 bases, and 14 bases lay between the germline ends. This CDR3 contains 16 residues. CDR3 coding DNA: TGTGCCATCAGTGAGTCGGTGGGGGGCGGGTCAGATACGCAGTATTTT. Residues: CAISESVGGGSDTQYF.

In the case of this clonotype: One end of the junction is discordant with germline, which a read error may explain. The chain joins TRBV2 to TRBJ2-2; D is unclear. Germline values: CDR1 SNHLY, CDR2 FYNNEI. The CDR3 covers 13 residues. This CDR3 is CASSGKNAGELFF. The DNA for the CDR3 is TGTGCCAGCAGTGGGAAGAACGCCGGGGAGCTGTTTTTT.

This clonotype was observed a handful of times. The chain has TRBV7-9 and TRBJ2-3; no clear D gene. V was cut by 5 bases and J by 4 bases, with 19 bases left in between. The CDR3 extends over 16 amino acids. CDR1 is SEHNR and CDR2 is FQNEAQ in the germline V gene (reference sequence). The CDR3 protein is CASSIRSPPIPDTQYF. CDR3 in DNA: TGTGCCAGCAGCATCAGGTCCCCGCCCATCCCAGATACGCAGTATTTT. Complete variable domain (other parts from reference TRBV7-9 and TRBJ2-3): DTGVSQNPRHKITKRGQNVTFRCDPISEHNRLYWYRQTLGQGPEFLTYFQNEAQLEKSRLLSDRFSAERPKGSFSTLEIQRTEQGDSAMYLCASSIRSPPIPDTQYFGPGTRLTVL.

This clonotype came up a few times. This chain connects TRBV4-2 to TRBJ1-1; 7 bases fit TRBD1. The V gene's germline CDR1 is LGHNA and CDR2 YNFKEQ. With V trimmed by 2 bases and J by 4 bases, 7 bases remained unmatched. CDR3 length equals 15 residues. The CDR3 reads CASSQHKGAGTEAFF. DNA of the CDR3: TGTGCCAGCAGCCAACATAAGGGGGCTGGCACTGAAGCTTTCTTT.

In this sample, this clonotype turned up a few times. This sequence joins TRBV28 and TRBJ2-1; 7 bases map to TRBD1. This CDR3 is 15 amino acids long. The J segment lost 0 bases and the V segment lost 5 bases, leaving 4 bases of the junction unmatched. The germline V gene has CDR1 MDHEN and CDR2 SYDVKM. The CDR3 sequence: CASSTTGFSYNEQFF. The DNA of the CDR3 is TGTGCCAGCAGTACGACAGGGTTCTCCTACAATGAGCAGTTCTTC.

The V and J genes are TRBV5-5 and TRBJ2-5; no definite D call. Per germline, CDR1 SGHKS and CDR2 YYEKEE (reference sequence). The CDR3 spans 14 residues. The V gene lost 4 bases and the J gene lost 2 bases, with 12 bases spanning the gap. In DNA, the CDR3 is TGTGCCAGCAGCCCTTGGCAGGTTCAAGAGACCCAGTACTTC. Encoded protein: CASSPWQVQETQYF.

The genes are TRBV2 and TRBJ2-7; D tentatively fits TRBD1 or TRBD2 (5 bases each). The V end was cut by 5 bases, the J end by 6 bases, with 11 bases between. Germline CDR1 and CDR2: SNHLY and FYNNEI. The CDR3 length is 12 residues. The CDR3 spells CASSPPGSEQYV. The CDR3 coding sequence is TGTGCCAGCAGTCCCCCAGGGAGCGAGCAGTACGTC.

The gene calls are TRBV10-1 and TRBJ2-1, with 14 bases lining up with TRBD2. CDR1 and CDR2 from the germline V gene are WNHNN and SYGVQD (reference sequence). CDR3 length: 15 amino acids. J gave up 8 bases and V 6 bases, and 6 bases lay outside the gene matches. The CDR3 loop reads CASRPTSGGAHEQFF. The CDR3 DNA is TGCGCCAGCAGGCCGACTAGCGGGGGGGCACATGAGCAGTTCTTC.

This clonotype showed up many times. This chain connects TRBV6-2 or TRBV6-3 to TRBJ1-4; 12 nucleotides align to TRBD1. The CDR3 runs to 17 residues. The junction had 5 bases not matched to a gene; V was cut back by 6 bases and J by 0 bases. Germline loops: CDR1 MNHEY, CDR2 SVGEGT. The CDR3 reads CASSPGQGASTNEKLFF. CDR3 coding DNA: TGTGCCAGCAGCCCGGGACAGGGGGCGTCAACTAATGAAAAACTGTTTTTT.

The V and J genes are TRBV6-6 and TRBJ1-5; no clear D. Looked up from germline, CDR1 is MNHNY and CDR2 is SVGAGI (reference sequence). V was clipped by 4 bases and J by 2 bases, with 12 bases between them. The CDR3 loop spans 15 amino acids. This CDR3 reads CASSLQPRGNQPQHF. The CDR3 nucleotides are TGTGCCAGCAGTTTACAGCCCCGGGGCAATCAGCCCCAGCATTTT.

Worth noting for this clonotype: This may stem from a read error, because a much larger clone lies one nucleotide away. The gene calls are TRBV20-1 and TRBJ2-5; TRBD2 agrees at 8 bases. The CDR3 contains 16 residues. CDR1 and CDR2 (germline): DFQATT, SNEGSKA (reference sequence). The CDR3 DNA is TGCAATGCTAGAGATCTTGAAAGCGGGGGATGGGAGACCCAGTACTTC. Translated: CNARDLESGGWETQYF.

This clonotype was seen many times. This chain joins TRBV7-9 and TRBJ1-2, with 12 bases fitting TRBD1. The CDR3 has 15 amino acids. Germline assignment: CDR1 SEHNR and CDR2 FQNEAQ (reference sequence). With V trimmed by 6 bases and J by 4 bases, 6 bases remained unmatched. The CDR3 coding sequence is TGTGCCAGCAGTTCCGGGACAGGGGGCTTCTATGGCTACACCTTC. Amino acids: CASSSGTGGFYGYTF.

Only a few counts were recorded for this clonotype. V is TRBV14 and J is TRBJ2-7, with D tentatively TRBD2 (7 bases). The ends were cut back, 3 bases at V and 2 bases at J, with 23 bases in the middle. The germline gives CDR1 SGHDN, CDR2 FVKESK. There are 18 residues in the CDR3. The CDR3 DNA sequence: TGTGCCAGCAGCCAGAGGGGAGGGGGGACCAAGCCTGCCTACGAGCAGTACGTC. Translating it yields CASSQRGGGTKPAYEQYV.

This clonotype has a count of ten or more. The gene calls are TRBV7-8 and TRBJ2-1; the D call may be TRBD1 or TRBD2 (5 bases each). V was cut by 5 bases and J by 9 bases, with 20 bases left in between. The germline V gene encodes CDR1 SGHVS and CDR2 FQNEAQ. This CDR3 comprises 15 residues. CDR3 residues: CASSPGAASIGEQFF. The CDR3 DNA is TGTGCCAGCAGCCCCGGGGCGGCTTCCATTGGTGAGCAGTTCTTC.